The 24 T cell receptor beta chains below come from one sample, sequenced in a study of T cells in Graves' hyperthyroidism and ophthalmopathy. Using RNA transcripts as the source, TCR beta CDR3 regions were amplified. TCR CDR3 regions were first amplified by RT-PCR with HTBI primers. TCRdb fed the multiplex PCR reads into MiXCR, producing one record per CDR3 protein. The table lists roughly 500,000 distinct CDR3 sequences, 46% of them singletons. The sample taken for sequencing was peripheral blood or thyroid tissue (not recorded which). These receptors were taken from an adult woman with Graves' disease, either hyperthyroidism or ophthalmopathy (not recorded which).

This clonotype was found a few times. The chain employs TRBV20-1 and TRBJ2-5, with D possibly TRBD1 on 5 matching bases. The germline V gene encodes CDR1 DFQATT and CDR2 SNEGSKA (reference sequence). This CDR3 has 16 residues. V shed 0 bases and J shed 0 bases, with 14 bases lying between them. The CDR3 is CSARDPWGSNQETQYF. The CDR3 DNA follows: TGCAGTGCTAGAGATCCATGGGGCAGCAACCAAGAGACCCAGTACTTC.

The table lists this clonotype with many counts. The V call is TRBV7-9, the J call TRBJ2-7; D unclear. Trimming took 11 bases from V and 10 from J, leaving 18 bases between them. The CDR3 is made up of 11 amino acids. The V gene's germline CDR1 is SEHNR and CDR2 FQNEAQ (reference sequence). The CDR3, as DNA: TGTGCCGGACGGACGGCGCCGATCCAGTACTTC. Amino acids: CAGRTAPIQYF.

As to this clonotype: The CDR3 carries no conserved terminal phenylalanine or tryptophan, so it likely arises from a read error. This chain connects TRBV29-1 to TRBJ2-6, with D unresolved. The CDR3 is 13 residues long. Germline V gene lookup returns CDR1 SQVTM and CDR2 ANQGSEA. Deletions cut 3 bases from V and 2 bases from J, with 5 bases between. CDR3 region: CSVETAGANVLTL. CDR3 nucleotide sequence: TGCAGCGTTGAGACGGCTGGGGCCAACGTCCTGACTCTC.

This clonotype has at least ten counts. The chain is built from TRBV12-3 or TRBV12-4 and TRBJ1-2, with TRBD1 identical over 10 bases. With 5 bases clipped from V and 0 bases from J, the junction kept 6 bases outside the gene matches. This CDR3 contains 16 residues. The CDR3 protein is CASSTRQGASNYGYTF. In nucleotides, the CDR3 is TGTGCCAGCAGTACCAGACAGGGGGCGTCTAACTATGGCTACACCTTC.

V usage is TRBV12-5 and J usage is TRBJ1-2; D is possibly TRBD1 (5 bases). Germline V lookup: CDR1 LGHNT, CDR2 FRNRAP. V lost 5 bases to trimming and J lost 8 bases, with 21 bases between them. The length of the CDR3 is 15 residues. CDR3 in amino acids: CASGHGHLLPNGYTF. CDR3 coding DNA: TGTGCTAGTGGTCATGGACATCTCTTGCCTAACGGCTACACCTTC.

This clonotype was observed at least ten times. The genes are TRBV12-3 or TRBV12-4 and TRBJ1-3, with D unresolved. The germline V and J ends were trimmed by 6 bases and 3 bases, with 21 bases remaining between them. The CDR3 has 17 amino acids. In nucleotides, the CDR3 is TGTGCCAGCAGGCTATCGCGAGCTAGGGATATTGGAAACACCATATATTTT. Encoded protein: CASRLSRARDIGNTIYF.

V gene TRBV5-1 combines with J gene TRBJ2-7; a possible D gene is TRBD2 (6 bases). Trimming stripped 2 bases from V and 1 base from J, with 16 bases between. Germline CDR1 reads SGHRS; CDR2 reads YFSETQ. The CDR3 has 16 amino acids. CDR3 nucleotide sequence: TGCGCCAGCAGCTTAGGTAGCGGCCGTCTTTCCTACGAGCAGTACTTC. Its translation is CASSLGSGRLSYEQYF.

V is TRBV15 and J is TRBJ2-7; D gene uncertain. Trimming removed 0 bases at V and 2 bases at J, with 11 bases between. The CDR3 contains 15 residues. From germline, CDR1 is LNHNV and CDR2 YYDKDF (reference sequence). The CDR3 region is CATSRDFGLTYEQYF. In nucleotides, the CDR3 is TGTGCCACCAGCAGAGATTTCGGGCTTACCTACGAGCAGTACTTC. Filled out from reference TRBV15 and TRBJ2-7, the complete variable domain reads DAMVIQNPRYQVTQFGKPVTLSCSQTLNHNVMYWYQQKSSQAPKLLFHYYDKDFNNEADTPDNFQSRRPNTSFCFLDIRSPGLGDTAMYLCATSRDFGLTYEQYFGPGTRLTVT.

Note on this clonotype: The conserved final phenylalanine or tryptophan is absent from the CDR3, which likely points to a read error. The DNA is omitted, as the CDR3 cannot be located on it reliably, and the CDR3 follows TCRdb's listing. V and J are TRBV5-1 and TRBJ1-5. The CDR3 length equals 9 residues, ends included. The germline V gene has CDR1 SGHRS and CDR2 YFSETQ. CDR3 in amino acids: CASSVAGGS.

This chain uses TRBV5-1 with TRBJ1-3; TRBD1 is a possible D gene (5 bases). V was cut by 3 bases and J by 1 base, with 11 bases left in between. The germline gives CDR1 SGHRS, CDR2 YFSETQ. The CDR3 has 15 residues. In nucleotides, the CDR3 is TGCGCCAGCAGCTCGCAGGGACTTTCTGGAAACACCATATATTTT. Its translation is CASSSQGLSGNTIYF.

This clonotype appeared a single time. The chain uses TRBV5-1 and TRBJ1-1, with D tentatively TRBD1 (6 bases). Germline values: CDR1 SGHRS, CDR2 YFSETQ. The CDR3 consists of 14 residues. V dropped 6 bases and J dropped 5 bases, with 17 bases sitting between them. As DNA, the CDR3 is TGCGCCAGCACAGGGGCCGGGGAAGGGACTGAAGCTTTCTTT. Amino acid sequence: CASTGAGEGTEAFF.

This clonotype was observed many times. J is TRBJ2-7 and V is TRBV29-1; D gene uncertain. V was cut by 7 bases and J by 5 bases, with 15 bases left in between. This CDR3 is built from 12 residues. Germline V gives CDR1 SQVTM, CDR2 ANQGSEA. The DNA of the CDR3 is TGCAGCGCCAAACTTGCGCGCCACGAGCAGTACTTC. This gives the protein CSAKLARHEQYF.

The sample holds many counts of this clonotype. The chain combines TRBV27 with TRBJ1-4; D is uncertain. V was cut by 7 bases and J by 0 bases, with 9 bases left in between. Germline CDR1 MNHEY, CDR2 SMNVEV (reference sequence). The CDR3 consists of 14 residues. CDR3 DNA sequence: TGTGCCAGCAAGGGCAAACCAACTAATGAAAAACTGTTTTTT. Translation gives CASKGKPTNEKLFF.

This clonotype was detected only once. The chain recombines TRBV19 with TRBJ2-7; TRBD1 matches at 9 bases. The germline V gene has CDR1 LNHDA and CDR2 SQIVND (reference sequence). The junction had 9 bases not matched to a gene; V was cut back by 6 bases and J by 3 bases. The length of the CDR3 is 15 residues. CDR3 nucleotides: TGTGCCAGTAGGCCACAGGGGGCAGTTGACTACGAGCAGTACTTC. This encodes CASRPQGAVDYEQYF.

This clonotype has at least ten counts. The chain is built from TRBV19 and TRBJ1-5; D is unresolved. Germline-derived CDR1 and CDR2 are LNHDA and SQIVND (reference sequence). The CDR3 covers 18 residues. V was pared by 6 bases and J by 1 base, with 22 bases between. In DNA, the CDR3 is TGTGCCAGTAGCCGGGCCAGGAGTACCAGTGGGAGCAATCAGCCCCAGCATTTT. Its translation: CASSRARSTSGSNQPQHF.

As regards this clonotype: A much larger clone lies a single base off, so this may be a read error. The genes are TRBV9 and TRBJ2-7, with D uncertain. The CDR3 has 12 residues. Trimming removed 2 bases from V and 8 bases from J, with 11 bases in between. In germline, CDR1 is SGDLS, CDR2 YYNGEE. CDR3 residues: CASSVIPGQQYF. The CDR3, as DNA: TGTGCCAGCAGCGTTATACCTGGGCAGCAGTACTTC.

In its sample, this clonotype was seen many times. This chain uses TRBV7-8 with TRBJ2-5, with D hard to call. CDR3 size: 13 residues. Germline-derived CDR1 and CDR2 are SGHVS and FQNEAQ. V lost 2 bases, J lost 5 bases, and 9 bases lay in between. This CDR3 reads CASSLTAVETQYF. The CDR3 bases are TGTGCCAGCAGCTTAACAGCTGTCGAGACCCAGTACTTC.

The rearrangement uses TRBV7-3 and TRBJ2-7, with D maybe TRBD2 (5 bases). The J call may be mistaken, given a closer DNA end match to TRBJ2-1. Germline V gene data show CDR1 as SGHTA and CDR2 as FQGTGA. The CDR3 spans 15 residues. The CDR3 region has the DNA TGTGCCAGCAGCTTGGACTCAGTTAAGTACAATGAGCAGTTCTTC. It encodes CASSLDSVKYNEQFF.

The CDR3 DNA is TGCAGTGCTCCAGGGGGGTGGTACCACAATGAGCAGTTCTTC. This sequence encodes CSAPGGWYHNEQFF. The chain recombines TRBV20-1 with TRBJ2-1, with TRBD1 as a possible D gene (7 bases). Trimming took off 5 bases at V and 5 bases at J, with 16 bases between the two ends. The CDR3 is 14 amino acids. Germline assignment: CDR1 DFQATT and CDR2 SNEGSKA (reference sequence).

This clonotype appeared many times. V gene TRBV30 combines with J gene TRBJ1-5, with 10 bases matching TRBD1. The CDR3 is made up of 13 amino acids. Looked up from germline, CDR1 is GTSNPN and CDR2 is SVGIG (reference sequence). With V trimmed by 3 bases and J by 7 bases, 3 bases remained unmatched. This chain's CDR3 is CAWSQDRGQPQHF. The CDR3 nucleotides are TGTGCCTGGAGCCAGGACAGGGGGCAGCCCCAGCATTTT.

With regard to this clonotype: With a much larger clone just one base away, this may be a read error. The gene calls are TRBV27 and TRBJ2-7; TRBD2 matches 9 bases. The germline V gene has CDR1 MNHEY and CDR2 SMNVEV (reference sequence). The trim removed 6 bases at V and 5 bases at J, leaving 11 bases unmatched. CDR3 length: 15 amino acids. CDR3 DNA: TGTGCCAGCAGACTTAAGGCGGGGGGGGGCAACGAGCAGTACTTC. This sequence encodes CASRLKAGGGNEQYF.

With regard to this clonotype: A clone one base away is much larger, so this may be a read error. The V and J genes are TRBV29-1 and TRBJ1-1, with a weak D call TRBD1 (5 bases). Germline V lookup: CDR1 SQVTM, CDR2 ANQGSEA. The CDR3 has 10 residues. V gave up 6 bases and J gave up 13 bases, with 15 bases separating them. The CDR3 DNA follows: TGCAGCGTGGGGACCCGGGATGTTTTCTTT. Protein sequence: CSVGTRDVFF.

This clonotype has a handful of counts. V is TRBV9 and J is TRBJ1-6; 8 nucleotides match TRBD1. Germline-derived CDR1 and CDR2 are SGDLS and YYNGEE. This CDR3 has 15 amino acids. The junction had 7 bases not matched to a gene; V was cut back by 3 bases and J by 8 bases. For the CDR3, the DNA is TGTGCCAGCAGCGCGCCGGGACAGGATCATTCACCCCTCCACTTT. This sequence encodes CASSAPGQDHSPLHF.

For the CDR3, the DNA is TGTGCCAGCAGTGCAAGCGGTCGGCGGGCGGTGTTCTTC. Its protein is CASSASGRRAVFF. V usage is TRBV2 and J usage is TRBJ2-1; the D gene is possibly TRBD2 (5 bases). Germline-derived CDR1 and CDR2 are SNHLY and FYNNEI. The V and J ends lost 4 bases and 15 bases respectively, with 19 bases between them. The CDR3 contains 13 residues.